This T cell receptor (beta chain) was sequenced during a study of monozygotic twins with cystic fibrosis. Study background: Roughly 2.8 micrograms of fragmented DNA underwent around 14 PCR cycles for library preparation. Study conclusions and caveats: In this small cohort, shared CDR3 numbers showed no association with age, concordance or disease severity. The repertoire was suggested to be naive-dominated, clonality median about 0.01.

The count of this clone is one. The target antigen is unknown. The data were produced by immunoSEQ multiplex PCR, yet TCRdb's version contains in-frame clones alone and is incomplete. This table has about 12,000 clones, 70% to 90% appearing once. The germline gives CDR1 SGHNT, CDR2 YENEEA. The CDR3 is 16 residues long. V was clipped by 5 bases and J by 4 bases; unmatched bases: 12. The sequence came from a man between 18 and 29 years old with cystic fibrosis. The chain uses TRBV11-3 and TRBJ2-7; the match to TRBD1 covers 9 bases. Material: blood. The CDR3 here is CASSHVGTGKEYEQYF. CDR3 DNA: TGTGCCAGCAGCCACGTTGGGACAGGGAAGGAATACGAGCAGTACTTC.